The entry below describes one TCR beta chain. These data belong to a study of control samples from healthy donors and cancer patients. The repertoire was sequenced with immunoSEQ multiplex PCR; TCRdb's copy has only in-frame clones and lacks some. Altogether tens of thousands of clones are present, 88% being singletons, with the ten largest covering approximately 15%. Germline V gives CDR1 SGHAT, CDR2 FQNNGV. Trimming left V 7 bases short and J 2 bases short, with 16 bases between. This CDR3 contains 15 residues. The specimen was blood. The sequence derives from an older woman in good health. This chain links TRBV11-2 with TRBJ2-3; D may be TRBD1 (6 bases). The CDR3 DNA reads as TGTGCCAGCATCCCCCTAGACAGGTACACAGATACGCAGTATTTT. Amino acids: CASIPLDRYTDTQYF.